The entry that follows covers one TCR beta chain sequence. The antigen is not known. Germline CDR1 is LGHNA and CDR2 is YNFKEQ. This CDR3 is built from 13 residues. Trimming removed 1 base at V and 6 bases at J, with 10 bases between. A multiplex PCR was run with 60 Vbeta primers and 13 Jbeta primers. Assay: immunoSEQ multiplex PCR; the TCRdb copy retains only in-frame clones and omits some. The sample includes under 150,000 clones, 78% seen only once; the top ten take around 1.5%. This specimen comes from a study of cytomegalovirus exposure and HLA in healthy donors. General observations from the study: It was 150 to 200 TCR beta chains that were listed as cytomegalovirus-associated. Later on, an analysis showed TCR association rates differing by HLA locus, with DRB1 the most and HLA-C the fewest.

The sample comprised PBMCs. This sequence was found in a woman aged 18 to 35 in good health and CMV-seronegative. This chain connects TRBV4-2 to TRBJ2-7; no clear D gene. The CDR3 protein is CASSQVQTGEQYF. CDR3 coding DNA: TGTGCCAGCAGCCAAGTCCAGACGGGCGAGCAGTACTTC.